The 4 T cell receptor beta chains below come from one sample, sequenced in a study of regulatory T cells in long-lasting Graves disease. For TCR beta, libraries came from iRepertoire HTBI primers and Arm-PCR of CDR3 regions. Via MiXCR, TCRdb re-called the multiplex PCR reads, giving one row per CDR3 protein. The sample has about 370,000 distinct CDR3 sequences, roughly 16% seen once. Time point specified: newly diagnosed GD, antithyroid drugs for less than 3 months. RNA extracted from PBMCs served as the sequencing template. The material sequenced was peripheral blood mononuclear cells (PBMCs), taken at new diagnosis, from a patient treated with antithyroid drugs. These receptors came from a female donor with Graves disease.

The rearrangement joins TRBV27 to TRBJ2-2, with unresolved D. The V gene lost 4 bases and the J gene lost 6 bases, with 18 bases spanning the gap. CDR3 length: 16 residues. Germline V gene lookup returns CDR1 MNHEY and CDR2 SMNVEV (reference sequence). DNA of the CDR3: TGTGCCAGCAGTTCTTATTTTAGTATAGGCCCCGGGGAGCTGTTTTTT. Protein product: CASSSYFSIGPGELFF.

The V and J genes are TRBV7-2 and TRBJ1-4; tentative D call: TRBD1 (6 bases). The CDR3 runs 15 residues. The V gene's germline CDR1 is SGHTA and CDR2 FQGNSA. Trimming removed 3 bases from V and 6 bases from J, with 14 bases in between. In DNA form, the CDR3 reads TGTGCCAGCAGCTTCCCGGGGGCGCAGGATGAAAAACTGTTTTTT. It encodes CASSFPGAQDEKLFF. The full variable domain, in which reference TRBV7-2 and TRBJ1-4 provide the parts outside the CDR3, is GAGVSQSPSNKVTEKGKDVELRCDPISGHTALYWYRQSLGQGLEFLIYFQGNSAPDKSGLPSDRFSAERTGGSVSTLTIQRTQQEDSAVYLCASSFPGAQDEKLFFGSGTQLSVL.

With regard to this clonotype: This may be a read error: a much more frequent sequence differs by one nucleotide. V and J are TRBV6-2 or TRBV6-3 and TRBJ2-3; 14 nucleotides line up with TRBD2. The CDR3 loop spans 20 amino acids. Germline CDR1 MNHEY, CDR2 SVGEGT. Here the CDR3 DNA reads TGTGCCAGCAGTGAAATTGGTGGGACTAGCGGGAGAATCCGGACAGATACGCGGTATTTT. Translating gives CASSEIGGTSGRIRTDTRYF.

This clonotype was counted only a few times. The chain employs TRBV29-1 and TRBJ1-6; D gene unclear. CDR3 length: 14 residues. Germline CDR1 SQVTM, CDR2 ANQGSEA. Trimming cost V 1 base and J 7 bases, with 11 bases left between them. CDR3 amino acids: CSVEAIKQNSPLHF. In nucleotides, the CDR3 is TGCAGCGTTGAAGCAATCAAACAAAATTCACCCCTCCACTTT.